This record concerns one T cell receptor (beta chain) sequence. V gave up 3 bases and J gave up 4 bases; unmatched junction bases: 5. This CDR3 has 15 amino acids. The germline V gene has CDR1 MDHEN and CDR2 SYDVKM. The data stem from a study of blood T cell repertoires in COVID-19. Profiled with immunoSEQ multiplex PCR; TCRdb holds only in-frame clones, not every one. The sample has 300,000 to 450,000 clones; around 87% are singletons. This TCR came from a human donor in a cohort sampled during active COVID-19. The sequencing sample was made of peripheral blood. The chain links TRBV28 to TRBJ2-1, with 8 bases that match TRBD2. The CDR3 DNA reads TGTGCCAGCAGTTTTGTCCGGGAGGGATACAATGAGCAGTTCTTC. Its translation is CASSFVREGYNEQFF.